This TCR beta chain was found in a study of blood T cell repertoires in COVID-19. Clones were sequenced by immunoSEQ multiplex PCR, and TCRdb holds only the in-frame ones, with some missing. This table has 70,000 to 75,000 clones, 80% to 90% appearing once. Source material: peripheral blood. The source of this sequence is a human donor in a cohort sampled during active COVID-19.

CDR3 in amino acids: CASSAQTSFDTQYF. The CDR3 nucleotides are TGTGCCAGCAGCGCACAGACTAGTTTCGATACGCAGTATTTT. The J gene is TRBJ2-3, the V gene TRBV7-6; perhaps TRBD2 as D (6 bases). Germline CDR1 is SGHVS and CDR2 is FNYEAQ. The V end lost 5 bases, the J end lost 6 bases, and 15 bases lay between the germline ends. The CDR3 is made up of 14 amino acids.